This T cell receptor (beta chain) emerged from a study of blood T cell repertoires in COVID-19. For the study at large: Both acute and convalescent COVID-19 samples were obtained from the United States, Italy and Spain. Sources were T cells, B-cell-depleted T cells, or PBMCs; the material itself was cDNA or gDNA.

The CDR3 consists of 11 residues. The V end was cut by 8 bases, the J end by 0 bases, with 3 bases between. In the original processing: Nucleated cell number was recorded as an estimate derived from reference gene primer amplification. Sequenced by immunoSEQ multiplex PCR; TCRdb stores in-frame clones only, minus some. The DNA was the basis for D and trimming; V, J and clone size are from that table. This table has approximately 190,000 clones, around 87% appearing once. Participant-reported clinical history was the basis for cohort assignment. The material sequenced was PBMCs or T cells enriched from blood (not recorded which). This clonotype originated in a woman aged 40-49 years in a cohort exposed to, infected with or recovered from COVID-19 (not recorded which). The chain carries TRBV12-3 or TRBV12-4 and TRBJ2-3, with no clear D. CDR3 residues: CASGSTDTQYF. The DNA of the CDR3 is TGTGCCAGCGGCAGCACAGATACGCAGTATTTT.